The rows below give T cell receptor beta chains drawn from one sample of a study of spatial heterogeneity in lung cancer. From the 5' RACE reads, TCRdb called clonotypes with MiXCR, one entry per CDR3 protein. The sample includes 110,000 or so distinct CDR3 sequences, about 10% of them seen just once. This sample comprised PBMCs, obtained at follow-up. These receptors were collected from a female donor with early-stage non-small cell lung cancer. Each CDR3 is given with its conserved first and last residue.

V	J	CDR3
TRBV2	TRBJ2-3	CASRGDTRQSDTQYF
TRBV7-3	TRBJ1-1	CASRQGMNTEAFF
TRBV30	TRBJ1-2	CATHRGYGGYTF
TRBV27	TRBJ1-1	CASSLWDGSNTEAFF
TRBV12-3/TRBV12-4	TRBJ2-1	CASSLIGNEQFF
TRBV29-1	TRBJ2-3	CSVEPAGTDTQYF
TRBV28	TRBJ1-5	CASNPTQGRSQPQHF
TRBV5-1	TRBJ1-2	CASSLGQYYGYTF
TRBV2	TRBJ2-3	CASSGGTTDTQYF
TRBV12-3/TRBV12-4	TRBJ2-2	CASSFVLKNTGELFF
TRBV20-1	TRBJ2-2	CSANDRGNTGELFF
TRBV20-1	TRBJ2-4	CSARDDGGGRRKNIQYF
TRBV20-1	TRBJ2-5	CSARDRQGIETQYF
TRBV5-1	TRBJ2-2	CASSPAGAKTGELFF
TRBV27	TRBJ2-6	CASSPTPWTNVLTF
TRBV12-3/TRBV12-4	TRBJ1-5	CASTGLNNQPQHF
TRBV5-1	TRBJ1-1	CASSLFTGLGEAFF
TRBV10-3	TRBJ1-1	CAISELGGRGEAFF
TRBV20-1	TRBJ1-5	CSARDRDSYSNQPQHF
TRBV20-1	TRBJ1-6	CSARVWGRAGAYNSPLHF
TRBV4-1	TRBJ1-5	CASSLLVGGNQPQHF
TRBV27	TRBJ2-7	CASSGPGLPYEQYF
TRBV28	TRBJ2-7	CASSRALAQSYEQYF
TRBV12-3/TRBV12-4	TRBJ2-3	CALRRGPTDTQYF
TRBV7-2	TRBJ1-1	CASSNGQMDTEAFF
TRBV2	TRBJ1-5	CASSGFGRNQPQHF
TRBV18	TRBJ1-2	CASSPPSADGGHGYTF